The 19 T cell receptor beta chains given below trace back to one sample, sequenced in a study of T cells in Graves' hyperthyroidism and ophthalmopathy. TCR beta CDR3 regions were amplified from RNA. The study used the HTBI primer set for a first-round RT-PCR of the TCR CDR3. One entry per CDR3 protein, called by TCRdb with MiXCR from the multiplex PCR reads. The sample holds around 600,000 distinct CDR3 sequences; approximately 15% are singletons and the top ten take about 12%. Sequenced sample: blood. The receptor set was obtained from a woman in her forties or fifties with Graves' ophthalmopathy.

This clonotype was recorded many times. The chain couples TRBV18 to TRBJ1-1, with a tentative D call TRBD1 (6 bases). CDR3 size: 13 residues. Looked up from germline, CDR1 is KGHSH and CDR2 is LQKENI. The germline V and J ends were trimmed by 8 bases and 4 bases, with 14 bases remaining between them. The CDR3 loop is CASKRGGGTEAFF. The CDR3 region has the DNA TGTGCCAGCAAACGGGGAGGGGGCACTGAAGCTTTCTTT.

This chain uses TRBV2 with TRBJ1-1; D perhaps matches TRBD1 (6 bases). V was trimmed by 4 bases and J by 3 bases, leaving 9 bases between them. Germline CDR1 and CDR2: SNHLY and FYNNEI. The CDR3 has 13 amino acids. DNA of the CDR3: TGTGCCAGCAGTGGTCCAGGGGACACTGAAGCTTTCTTT. This translates into CASSGPGDTEAFF.

This clonotype was seen a few times. A read error may produce the germline difference seen at one junction end. The chain has TRBV6-5 and TRBJ1-3, with unresolved D. CDR3 length: 15 residues. Germline CDR1 is MNHEY and CDR2 is SVGAGI. CDR3 nucleotides: TGTGCCAGCAGTTACCGACGGCAGCCTGGATACACCATATATTTT. Its translation: CASSYRRQPGYTIYF.

This clonotype was counted at least ten times. This rearrangement joins TRBV6-5 to TRBJ2-4; D unclear. CDR3 length: 15 residues. Germline values: CDR1 MNHEY, CDR2 SVGAGI. V lost 2 bases and J 2 bases, leaving 10 bases between the germline ends. CDR3 DNA sequence: TGTGCCAGCAGTTACCCGAACAGATCCAAAAACATTCAGTACTTC. It codes for CASSYPNRSKNIQYF.

This clonotype was seen at least ten times. The V call is TRBV20-1, the J call TRBJ2-5; weak D call: TRBD1 (5 bases). This CDR3 comprises 14 residues. Germline V lookup: CDR1 DFQATT, CDR2 SNEGSKA (reference sequence). V was trimmed by 3 bases and J by 2 bases, leaving 13 bases between them. Here the CDR3 reads CSASREVGQETQYF. The CDR3 DNA follows: TGCAGTGCTAGCAGGGAAGTTGGTCAAGAGACCCAGTACTTC.

This clonotype appeared many times. In DNA form, the CDR3 reads TGTGCCAGCAGTTACGAAATTCGAGAGACCCAGTACTTC. Translation gives CASSYEIRETQYF. The chain is built from TRBV6-2 or TRBV6-3 and TRBJ2-5; the D is unclear. Germline CDR1 is MNHEY and CDR2 is SVGEGT. V was trimmed by 2 bases and J by 4 bases, leaving 8 bases between them. This CDR3 is built from 13 residues.

The V gene is TRBV20-1, the J gene TRBJ2-1; D is unclear. Germline assignment: CDR1 DFQATT and CDR2 SNEGSKA (reference sequence). The CDR3 length is 16 residues. The V and J ends lost 5 bases and 0 bases respectively, with 17 bases between them. The CDR3 spells CSAGSLQESSYNEQFF. DNA of the CDR3: TGCAGTGCTGGATCCCTTCAGGAGAGCTCCTACAATGAGCAGTTCTTC.

The table lists this clonotype with many counts. The CDR3 region is CASSTLGQLGMNTEAFF. CDR3 nucleotides: TGCGCCAGCAGCACACTGGGACAGCTAGGGATGAACACTGAAGCTTTCTTT. The chain joins TRBV5-1 to TRBJ1-1; 7 bases match TRBD1. Losses at the gene ends were 4 bases for V and 0 bases for J; bases not matched to a gene: 12. CDR3 length equals 17 residues. Germline CDR1 SGHRS, CDR2 YFSETQ.

This clonotype was seen at least ten times. The rearrangement joins TRBV28 to TRBJ2-4; D not certain. The CDR3 covers 15 residues. Trimming pared 2 bases from V and 0 bases from J, leaving 8 bases between. Germline V lookup: CDR1 MDHEN, CDR2 SYDVKM. The CDR3 here is CASSLVGTAKNIQYF. CDR3 in DNA: TGTGCCAGCAGTTTAGTCGGAACAGCCAAAAACATTCAGTACTTC.

This clonotype occurred many times. The chain joins TRBV12-5 to TRBJ2-5; D not resolved. V was shortened by 7 bases and J by 5 bases, with 11 bases between the two germline ends. The CDR3 has 12 residues. Germline CDR1 reads LGHNT; CDR2 reads FRNRAP. The CDR3: CASAGLGETQYF. CDR3 DNA sequence: TGTGCTAGTGCCGGGCTTGGGGAGACCCAGTACTTC. Together with reference TRBV12-5 and TRBJ2-5, the CDR3 gives the full variable domain: DARVTQTPRHKVTEMGQEVTMRCQPILGHNTVFWYRQTMMQGLELLAYFRNRAPLDDSGMPKDRFSAEMPDATLATLKIQPSEPRDSAVYFCASAGLGETQYFGPGTRLLVL.

Many counts were recorded for this clonotype. V and J are TRBV6-1 and TRBJ1-1, with D unclear. The CDR3 length is 13 residues. In germline, CDR1 is MNHNS, CDR2 SASEGT. Trimming took 5 bases from V and 6 from J, leaving 13 bases between them. The CDR3 protein is CASSNPGGPEAFF. The CDR3 coding sequence is TGTGCCAGCAGTAACCCTGGAGGACCTGAAGCTTTCTTT.

The rearrangement joins TRBV9 to TRBJ2-1; TRBD2 matches 10 bases. This CDR3 is built from 14 residues. From germline, CDR1 is SGDLS and CDR2 YYNGEE. V trimming: 4 bases; J trimming: 6 bases; junction bases outside the gene matches: 4. DNA for the CDR3: TGTGCCAGCAGCTCTAGCGGGAGCACCAATGAGCAGTTCTTC. Encoded protein: CASSSSGSTNEQFF. The complete variable domain, with remaining parts taken from reference TRBV9 and TRBJ2-1, reads DSGVTQTPKHLITATGQRVTLRCSPRSGDLSVYWYQQSLDQGLQFLIQYYNGEERAKGNILERFSAQQFPDLHSELNLSSLELGDSALYFCASSSSGSTNEQFFGPGTRLTVL.

The rearrangement links TRBV12-5 to TRBJ2-2; 7 nucleotides agree with TRBD1. J gave up 1 base and V 0 bases, and 26 bases lay outside the gene matches. The V gene's germline CDR1 is LGHNT and CDR2 FRNRAP. The CDR3 sequence is 24 residues long. The CDR3 is CASGLVRGTVLSHRPDLNTGELFF. Written as DNA, the CDR3 is TGTGCTAGTGGTTTGGTACGAGGGACAGTACTTTCGCATCGGCCGGATTTGAACACCGGGGAGCTGTTTTTT.

Comment on this clonotype: A much more abundant neighbour one base away suggests this may be a read error. The genes are TRBV2 and TRBJ1-4, with D maybe TRBD1 (6 bases). V was trimmed by 8 bases and J by 8 bases, leaving 15 bases between them. CDR1 and CDR2 (germline): SNHLY, FYNNEI. The CDR3 spans 13 residues. CDR3 sequence reads: CASGGTWDEKLFF. DNA of the CDR3: TGTGCCAGCGGTGGGACATGGGACGAAAAACTGTTTTTT.

The CDR3: CASSGREVLYNEQFF. In DNA, the CDR3 is TGCGCCAGCAGCGGGCGGGAGGTGCTCTACAATGAGCAGTTCTTC. The chain couples TRBV4-1 to TRBJ2-1; 8 bases align to TRBD2. Looked up from germline, CDR1 is MGHRA and CDR2 is YSYEKL. Trimming took 5 bases from V and 3 from J; bases not matched to a gene: 6. The CDR3 runs 15 residues.

This clonotype was recorded many times. The chain links TRBV5-5 to TRBJ1-1, with D tentatively TRBD1 (6 bases). Trimming stripped 1 base from V and 4 bases from J, with 14 bases between. The CDR3 covers 15 residues. Germline CDR1 SGHKS, CDR2 YYEKEE (reference sequence). CDR3 sequence: CASSLLGGLGTEAFF. The CDR3 bases are TGTGCCAGCAGCTTGTTAGGGGGGCTAGGCACTGAAGCTTTCTTT.

This clonotype has at least ten counts. V usage is TRBV6-4 and J usage is TRBJ2-2; 7 nucleotides match TRBD1. Unmatched junction bases numbered 3, after V lost 0 bases and J lost 2 bases. This CDR3 has 16 residues. Per the germline V gene, CDR1 is MRHNA and CDR2 is SNTAGT. The CDR3 DNA follows: TGTGCCAGCAGTGACTCGGGGACAGTCAACACCGGGGAGCTGTTTTTT. Its protein is CASSDSGTVNTGELFF.

This clonotype turned up a few times. The chain is built from TRBV12-3 or TRBV12-4 and TRBJ1-5, with TRBD1 identical over 7 bases. The V and J ends lost 6 bases and 4 bases, in that order; junction bases with no gene match: 6. The CDR3 has 14 residues. CDR3 in amino acids: CASSIGQVNQPQHF. DNA for the CDR3: TGTGCCAGCAGCATCGGACAGGTAAATCAGCCCCAGCATTTT.

The V call is TRBV6-5, the J call TRBJ2-3; 8 bases fit TRBD2. Germline assignment: CDR1 MNHEY and CDR2 SVGAGI. This CDR3 region has 13 residues. V shed 1 base and J 9 bases; nucleotides not matched to a gene: 3. CDR3 nucleotides: TGTGCCAGCAGTTACTTTCAGCGGGGGACGCAGTATTTT. Protein product: CASSYFQRGTQYF.